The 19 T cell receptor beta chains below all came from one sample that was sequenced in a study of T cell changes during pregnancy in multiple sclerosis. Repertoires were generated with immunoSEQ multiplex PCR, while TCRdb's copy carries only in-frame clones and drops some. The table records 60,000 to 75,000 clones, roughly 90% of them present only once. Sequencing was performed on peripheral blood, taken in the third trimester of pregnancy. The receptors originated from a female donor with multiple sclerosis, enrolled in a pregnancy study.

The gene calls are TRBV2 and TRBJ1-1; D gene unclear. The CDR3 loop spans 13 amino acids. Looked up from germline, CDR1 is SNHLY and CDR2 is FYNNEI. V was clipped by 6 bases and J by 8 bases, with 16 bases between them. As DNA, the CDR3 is TGTGCCAGCAGCTTAGAGAGGGCCGGCGAAGCTTTCTTT. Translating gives CASSLERAGEAFF.

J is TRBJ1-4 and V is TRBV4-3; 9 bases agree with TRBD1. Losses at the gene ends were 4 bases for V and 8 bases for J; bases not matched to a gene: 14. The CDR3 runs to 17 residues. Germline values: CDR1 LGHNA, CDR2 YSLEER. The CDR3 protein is CASSRTYGTGIIEKLFF. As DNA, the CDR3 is TGCGCCAGCAGCCGCACCTACGGGACAGGGATTATCGAAAAACTGTTTTTT.

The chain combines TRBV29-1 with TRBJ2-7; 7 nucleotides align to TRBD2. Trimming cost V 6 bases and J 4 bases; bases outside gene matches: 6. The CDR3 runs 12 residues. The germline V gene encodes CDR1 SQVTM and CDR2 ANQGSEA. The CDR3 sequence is CSVLAGGYEQYF. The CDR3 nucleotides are TGCAGCGTGTTGGCCGGGGGGTACGAGCAGTACTTC.

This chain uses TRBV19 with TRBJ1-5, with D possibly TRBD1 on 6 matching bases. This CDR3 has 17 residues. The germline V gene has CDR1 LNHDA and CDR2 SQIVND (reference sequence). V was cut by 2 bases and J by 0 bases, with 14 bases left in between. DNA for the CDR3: TGTGCCAGTAGTATAAATCGGGGGGACATTAGCAATCAGCCCCAGCATTTT. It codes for CASSINRGDISNQPQHF.

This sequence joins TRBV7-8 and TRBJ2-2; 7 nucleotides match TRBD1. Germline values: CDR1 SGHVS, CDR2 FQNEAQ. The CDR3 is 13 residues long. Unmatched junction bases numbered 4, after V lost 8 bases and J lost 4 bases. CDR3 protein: CASPDRSTGELFF. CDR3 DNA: TGTGCCAGCCCGGACAGGAGCACCGGGGAGCTGTTTTTT. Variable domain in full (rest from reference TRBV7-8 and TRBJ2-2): GAGVSQSPRYKVAKRGQDVALRCDPISGHVSLFWYQQALGQGPEFLTYFQNEAQLDKSGLPSDRFFAERPEGSVSTLKIQRTQQEDSAVYLCASPDRSTGELFFGEGSRLTVL.

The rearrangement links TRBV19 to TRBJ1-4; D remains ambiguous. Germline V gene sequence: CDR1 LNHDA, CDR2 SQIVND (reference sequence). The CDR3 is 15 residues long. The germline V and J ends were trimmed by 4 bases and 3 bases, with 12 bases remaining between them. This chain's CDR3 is CASSTRGMANEKLFF. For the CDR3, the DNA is TGTGCCAGTAGTACCCGGGGAATGGCTAATGAAAAACTGTTTTTT. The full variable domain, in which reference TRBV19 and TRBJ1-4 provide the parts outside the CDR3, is DGGITQSPKYLFRKEGQNVTLSCEQNLNHDAMYWYRQDPGQGLRLIYYSQIVNDFQKGDIAEGYSVSREKKESFPLTVTSAQKNPTAFYLCASSTRGMANEKLFFGSGTQLSVL.

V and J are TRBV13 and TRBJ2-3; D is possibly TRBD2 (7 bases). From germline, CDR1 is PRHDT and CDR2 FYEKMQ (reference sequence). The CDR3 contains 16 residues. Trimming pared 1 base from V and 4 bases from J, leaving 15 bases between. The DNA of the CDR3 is TGTGCCAGCAGCTTAGTCAATGGGGGGGGCGCAGATACGCAGTATTTT. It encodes CASSLVNGGGADTQYF.

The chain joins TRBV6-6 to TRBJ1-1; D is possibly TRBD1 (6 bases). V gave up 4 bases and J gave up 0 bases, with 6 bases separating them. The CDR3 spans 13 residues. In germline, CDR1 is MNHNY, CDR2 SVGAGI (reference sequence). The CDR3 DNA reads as TGTGCCAGCAGTTGGGACATGAACACTGAAGCTTTCTTT. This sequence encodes CASSWDMNTEAFF.

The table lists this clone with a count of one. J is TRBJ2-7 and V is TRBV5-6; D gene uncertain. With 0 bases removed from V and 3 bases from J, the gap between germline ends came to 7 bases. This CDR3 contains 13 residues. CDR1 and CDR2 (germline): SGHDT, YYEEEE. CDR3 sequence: CASSLGAYYEQYF. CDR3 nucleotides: TGTGCCAGCAGCTTGGGGGCTTACTACGAGCAGTACTTC.

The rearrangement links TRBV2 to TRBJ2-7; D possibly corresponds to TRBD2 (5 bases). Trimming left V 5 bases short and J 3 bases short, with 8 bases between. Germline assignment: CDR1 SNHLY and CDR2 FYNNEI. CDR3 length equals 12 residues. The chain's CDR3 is CASSRDRYEQYF. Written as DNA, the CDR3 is TGTGCCAGCAGTCGGGATCGCTACGAGCAGTACTTC.

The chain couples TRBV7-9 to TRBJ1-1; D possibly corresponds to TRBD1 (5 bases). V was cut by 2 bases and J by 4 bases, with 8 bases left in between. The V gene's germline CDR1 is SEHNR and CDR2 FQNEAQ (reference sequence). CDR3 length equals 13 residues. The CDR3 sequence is CASSLLGATEAFF. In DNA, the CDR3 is TGTGCCAGCAGCTTATTAGGGGCCACTGAAGCTTTCTTT. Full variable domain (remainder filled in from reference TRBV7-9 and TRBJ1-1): DTGVSQNPRHKITKRGQNVTFRCDPISEHNRLYWYRQTLGQGPEFLTYFQNEAQLEKSRLLSDRFSAERPKGSFSTLEIQRTEQGDSAMYLCASSLLGATEAFFGQGTRLTVV.

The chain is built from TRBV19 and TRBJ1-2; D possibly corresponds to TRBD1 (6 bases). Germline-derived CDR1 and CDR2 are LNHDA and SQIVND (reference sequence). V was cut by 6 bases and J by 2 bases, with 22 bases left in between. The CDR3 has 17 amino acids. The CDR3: CASSWAGARGNNYGYTF. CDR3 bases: TGTGCCAGTAGCTGGGCGGGGGCGAGAGGGAACAACTATGGCTACACCTTC.

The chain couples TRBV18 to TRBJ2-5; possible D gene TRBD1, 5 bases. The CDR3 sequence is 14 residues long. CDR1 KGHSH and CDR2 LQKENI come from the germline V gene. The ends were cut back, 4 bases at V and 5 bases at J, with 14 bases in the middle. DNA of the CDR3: TGTGCCAGCTCACGAGTCGAACACAGGGAGACCCAGTACTTC. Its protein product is CASSRVEHRETQYF.

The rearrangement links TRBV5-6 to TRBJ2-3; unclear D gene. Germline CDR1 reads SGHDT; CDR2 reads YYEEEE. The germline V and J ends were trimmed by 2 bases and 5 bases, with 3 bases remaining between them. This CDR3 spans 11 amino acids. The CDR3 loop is CASSFVDTQYF. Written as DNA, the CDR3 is TGTGCCAGCAGCTTCGTAGATACGCAGTATTTT. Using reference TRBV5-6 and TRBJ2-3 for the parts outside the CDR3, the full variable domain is DAGVTQSPTHLIKTRGQQVTLRCSPKSGHDTVSWYQQALGQGPQFIFQYYEEEERQRGNFPDRFSGHQFPNYSSELNVNALLLGDSALYLCASSFVDTQYFGPGTRLTVL.

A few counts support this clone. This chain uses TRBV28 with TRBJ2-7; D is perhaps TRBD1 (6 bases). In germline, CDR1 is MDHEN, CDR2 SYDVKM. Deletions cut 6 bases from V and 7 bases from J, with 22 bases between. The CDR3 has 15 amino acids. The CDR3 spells CASSSDRPPFIEQYF. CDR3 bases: TGTGCCAGCAGCTCCGACAGGCCTCCATTTATTGAGCAGTACTTC.

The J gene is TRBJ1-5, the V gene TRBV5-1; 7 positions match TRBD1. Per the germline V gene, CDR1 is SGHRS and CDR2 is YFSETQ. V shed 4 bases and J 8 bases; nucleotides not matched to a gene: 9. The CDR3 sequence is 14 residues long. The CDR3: CASSLFGQDEPQHF. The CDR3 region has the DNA TGCGCCAGCAGCCTCTTCGGACAGGACGAGCCCCAGCATTTT.

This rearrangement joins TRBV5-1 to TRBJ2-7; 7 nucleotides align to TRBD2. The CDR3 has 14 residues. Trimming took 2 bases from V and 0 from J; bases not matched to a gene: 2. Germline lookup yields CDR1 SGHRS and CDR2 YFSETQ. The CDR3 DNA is TGCGCCAGCAGCTTAAGCGGGGACTCCTACGAGCAGTACTTC. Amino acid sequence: CASSLSGDSYEQYF.

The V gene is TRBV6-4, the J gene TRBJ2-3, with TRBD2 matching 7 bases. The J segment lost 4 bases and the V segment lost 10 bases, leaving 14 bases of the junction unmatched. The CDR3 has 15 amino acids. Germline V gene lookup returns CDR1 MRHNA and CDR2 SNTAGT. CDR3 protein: CATSPLGGWSDTQYF. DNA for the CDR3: TGTGCCACCTCCCCTTTGGGGGGGTGGTCAGATACGCAGTATTTT.

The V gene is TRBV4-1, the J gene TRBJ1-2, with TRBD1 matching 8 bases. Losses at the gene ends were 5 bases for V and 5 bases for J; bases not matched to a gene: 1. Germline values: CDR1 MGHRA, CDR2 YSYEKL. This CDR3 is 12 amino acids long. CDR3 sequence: CASSGQGYGYTF. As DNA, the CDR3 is TGCGCCAGCAGCGGACAGGGTTATGGCTACACCTTC.